This entry lists 14 T cell receptor beta chains sequenced from one sample in a study of blood T cell repertoires in COVID-19. TCRdb's copy holds only in-frame clones and misses some; the assay was immunoSEQ multiplex PCR. Here the sample spans about 110,000 clones, approximately 70% being singletons. Material: peripheral blood. These receptor sequences come from a woman aged 40 to 49 with acute or convalescent COVID-19.

The chain uses TRBV5-4 and TRBJ2-3; D perhaps matches TRBD2 (6 bases). The V end lost 3 bases, the J end lost 8 bases, and 19 bases lay between the germline ends. Germline CDR1 reads SGHNT; CDR2 reads YYREEE (reference sequence). This CDR3 region has 15 residues. CDR3 protein: CASSYGQISGGTQYF. The CDR3 nucleotides read TGTGCCAGCAGCTACGGTCAAATTAGCGGCGGTACGCAGTATTTT.

This chain uses TRBV5-6 with TRBJ2-1, with TRBD2 identical over 8 bases. Germline V gives CDR1 SGHDT, CDR2 YYEEEE. V dropped 6 bases and J dropped 4; count of bases not matched to a gene: 9. The CDR3 is 15 amino acids. Here the CDR3 reads CASTTGAGGYNEQFF. The DNA of the CDR3 is TGTGCCAGCACCACGGGGGCGGGGGGATACAATGAGCAGTTCTTC.

This chain links TRBV2 with TRBJ1-3, with D maybe TRBD1 (5 bases). The CDR3 is 15 residues long. The V gene lost 6 bases and the J gene lost 0 bases, with 12 bases spanning the gap. The V gene's germline CDR1 is SNHLY and CDR2 FYNNEI. CDR3 in amino acids: CASRQQEGSGNTIYF. CDR3 coding DNA: TGTGCCAGCAGGCAACAGGAGGGCTCTGGAAACACCATATATTTT.

This clone was detected once. This chain links TRBV5-5 with TRBJ2-3; D remains ambiguous. Between the trimmed V and J ends, which lost 1 base and 14 bases, there was a span of 14 bases. Germline V lookup: CDR1 SGHKS, CDR2 YYEKEE (reference sequence). This CDR3 has 12 residues. CDR3 protein: CASSLILSTGYF. CDR3 sequence (DNA): TGTGCCAGCAGCTTGATTCTATCCACCGGGTATTTT.

The rearrangement uses TRBV11-1 and TRBJ2-1; D is undetermined. Trimming removed 2 bases from V and 6 bases from J, with 8 bases in between. This CDR3 contains 13 residues. Germline CDR1 SGHAT, CDR2 FQDESV (reference sequence). CDR3 in amino acids: CASSLNQANEQFF. DNA of the CDR3: TGTGCCAGCAGCTTAAATCAGGCCAATGAGCAGTTCTTC.

The CDR3 loop is CASSLGSGTGSYGYTF. CDR3 nucleotide sequence: TGTGCCAGCAGCTTGGGATCCGGGACAGGGAGTTATGGCTACACCTTC. This chain uses TRBV5-5 with TRBJ1-2; 9 positions agree with TRBD1. Germline values: CDR1 SGHKS, CDR2 YYEKEE (reference sequence). V trimming: 0 bases; J trimming: 5 bases; junction bases outside the gene matches: 8. CDR3 size: 16 residues.

The rearrangement uses TRBV2 and TRBJ1-5; D gene ambiguous. This CDR3 has 14 residues. Trimming pared 2 bases from V and 4 bases from J, leaving 9 bases between. CDR1 SNHLY and CDR2 FYNNEI come from the germline V gene. The CDR3 spells CASSEYGENQPQHF. CDR3 nucleotide sequence: TGTGCCAGCAGTGAATACGGTGAAAATCAGCCCCAGCATTTT.

The rearrangement uses TRBV5-1 and TRBJ1-6, with TRBD1 matching over 7 bases. This CDR3 spans 15 amino acids. The germline CDR1 and CDR2 sequences are SGHRS and YFSETQ. V dropped 3 bases and J dropped 5; count of bases not matched to a gene: 5. This CDR3 reads CASSYDGQDNSPLHF. As DNA, the CDR3 is TGCGCCAGCAGCTATGATGGACAGGATAATTCACCCCTCCACTTT.

This chain uses TRBV5-5 with TRBJ2-5; D not certain. V was shortened by 5 bases and J by 4 bases, with 9 bases between the two germline ends. This CDR3 contains 12 residues. The V gene's germline CDR1 is SGHKS and CDR2 YYEKEE (reference sequence). CDR3 region: CASSSIPETQYF. CDR3 sequence (DNA): TGTGCCAGCAGTTCAATCCCAGAGACCCAGTACTTC.

This sequence joins TRBV13 and TRBJ2-7, with 8 nucleotides matching TRBD2. Per the germline V gene, CDR1 is PRHDT and CDR2 is FYEKMQ (reference sequence). There are 16 residues in the CDR3. V was pared by 4 bases and J by 0 bases, with 8 bases of the junction left unmatched. The CDR3 is CASSSQKRGSSYEQYF. The CDR3 DNA is TGTGCCAGCAGCTCACAAAAGCGGGGGAGCTCCTACGAGCAGTACTTC.

This clone was seen more than once but under ten times. The genes are TRBV4-3 and TRBJ2-3; D is possibly TRBD2 (6 bases). Per germline, CDR1 LGHNA and CDR2 YSLEER. The germline V and J ends were trimmed by 0 bases and 3 bases, with 10 bases remaining between them. CDR3 length equals 15 residues. Here the CDR3 reads CASSQETGVTDTQYF. DNA of the CDR3: TGCGCCAGCAGCCAAGAGACGGGGGTGACAGATACGCAGTATTTT.

V gene TRBV7-6 combines with J gene TRBJ2-1, with D hard to call. Germline-derived CDR1 and CDR2 are SGHVS and FNYEAQ. This CDR3 has 14 amino acids. Trimming left V 5 bases short and J 3 bases short, with 11 bases between. The CDR3 bases are TGTGCCAGCAGCCCTCAGTGGAGCTACAATGAGCAGTTCTTC. Amino acids: CASSPQWSYNEQFF.

The chain joins TRBV12-3 or TRBV12-4 to TRBJ1-5; D uncertain. Trimming took off 9 bases at V and 1 base at J, with 10 bases between the two ends. The CDR3 runs to 13 residues. CDR3 DNA: TGTGCCAGTTCGTGGAGAAGCAATCAGCCCCAGCATTTT. As protein: CASSWRSNQPQHF.

J is TRBJ1-6 and V is TRBV7-3; D is ambiguous. Trimming took 3 bases from V and 8 from J, leaving 8 bases between them. Germline V CDR1 and CDR2: SGHTA, FQGTGA. This CDR3 is 13 amino acids long. CDR3 in amino acids: CASSLEGHSPLHF. The CDR3 DNA reads as TGTGCCAGCAGCTTGGAGGGCCATTCACCCCTCCACTTT.